This passage covers 30 T cell receptor beta chains from one sample sequenced in a study of blood T cell repertoires in COVID-19. Profiling relied on immunoSEQ multiplex PCR, and the TCRdb table lists in-frame clones only, not all of them. Of roughly 25,000 clones listed, 92% are singletons. The sequenced sample was peripheral blood. The receptors here all came from a human donor in a cohort sampled during active COVID-19.

The chain has TRBV3-1 (or the pseudogene TRBV3-2) and TRBJ1-4; the D is unclear. CDR1 and CDR2 (germline): LGHDT, YNNKEL (reference sequence). V lost 1 base to trimming and J lost 1 base, with 7 bases between them. CDR3 size: 15 residues. DNA for the CDR3: TGTGCCAGCAGCCAAGGGGCGTTAACTAATGAAAAACTGTTTTTT. Protein sequence: CASSQGALTNEKLFF.

The chain recombines TRBV28 with TRBJ2-7; 7 nucleotides align to TRBD1. This CDR3 contains 15 residues. J gave up 5 bases and V 5 bases, and 12 bases lay outside the gene matches. Per the germline V gene, CDR1 is MDHEN and CDR2 is SYDVKM. CDR3: CASSQGAGGRHEQYF. CDR3 nucleotides: TGTGCCAGCAGTCAAGGCGCAGGGGGTCGTCACGAGCAGTACTTC.

This clone turned up a few times. The V and J genes are TRBV4-2 and TRBJ1-3; D unresolved. Per germline, CDR1 LGHNA and CDR2 YNFKEQ. V was clipped by 2 bases and J by 8 bases, with 10 bases between them. This CDR3 has 13 residues. The CDR3 coding sequence is TGTGCCAGCAGCCAAAGTGTGGGAGACACCATATATTTT. It yields the protein CASSQSVGDTIYF.

The chain combines TRBV28 with TRBJ2-3, with a weak D call TRBD1 (5 bases). CDR3 length: 15 amino acids. With 2 bases removed from V and 6 bases from J, the gap between germline ends came to 15 bases. From germline, CDR1 is MDHEN and CDR2 SYDVKM. The CDR3 sequence: CASSLGQGVGDTQYF. DNA of the CDR3: TGTGCCAGCAGTTTAGGGCAGGGTGTGGGGGATACGCAGTATTTT.

This clone occurred once. For the CDR3, the DNA is TGTGCCAGCAGTACAGGGTCTTATAATTCACCCCTCCACTTT. Protein product: CASSTGSYNSPLHF. The chain links TRBV6-5 to TRBJ1-6, with D perhaps matching TRBD1 (6 bases). V was trimmed by 5 bases and J by 4 bases, leaving 9 bases between them. In germline, CDR1 is MNHEY, CDR2 SVGAGI. This CDR3 comprises 14 residues.

This clone appeared a few times. This chain uses TRBV27 with TRBJ2-4; TRBD2 is a possible D gene (7 bases). V was clipped by 8 bases and J by 9 bases, with 26 bases between them. Germline V gives CDR1 MNHEY, CDR2 SMNVEV (reference sequence). This CDR3 spans 16 amino acids. In nucleotides, the CDR3 is TGTGCCAGCTCCAAAGGGGTCCTGGGGGGGCGAGGCATTCAGTACTTC. Residues: CASSKGVLGGRGIQYF.

The J gene is TRBJ2-3, the V gene TRBV9; TRBD2 aligns across 9 bases. The V gene's germline CDR1 is SGDLS and CDR2 YYNGEE. The junction had 9 bases not matched to a gene; V was cut back by 1 base and J by 6 bases. The length of the CDR3 is 16 residues. DNA of the CDR3: TGTGCCAGCAGCGTAAAAGGCGGGGGGGCAGTCGATACGCAGTATTTT. Encoded protein: CASSVKGGGAVDTQYF.

The chain combines TRBV10-2 with TRBJ1-5; TRBD1 agrees at 7 bases. The CDR3 sequence is 13 residues long. Germline lookup yields CDR1 WSHSY and CDR2 SAAADI. The ends lost 8 bases at V and 4 bases at J; junction bases unmatched: 5. This CDR3 is CASRRGPNQPQHF. As DNA, the CDR3 is TGCGCCAGCCGAAGGGGGCCAAATCAGCCCCAGCATTTT.

Notes on this clone: A read error may account for a junction end that differs from germline. This chain connects TRBV6-1 to TRBJ1-6; D is undetermined. Looked up from germline, CDR1 is MNHNS and CDR2 is SASEGT. The CDR3 length is 15 residues. In DNA, the CDR3 is TGTGCCAGCAGTGAGCTTGAGGTCCATAAATCACCCCTCCACTTT. Protein sequence: CASSELEVHKSPLHF.

The rearrangement uses TRBV27 and TRBJ1-1; D is undetermined. The CDR3 is 15 amino acids. With 7 bases removed from V and 1 base from J, the gap between germline ends came to 16 bases. CDR1 is MNHEY, CDR2 SMNVEV, per germline (reference sequence). CDR3: CASKELRGGNTEAFF. The CDR3 nucleotides read TGTGCCAGCAAAGAGTTACGGGGAGGGAACACTGAAGCTTTCTTT.

The chain couples TRBV5-1 to TRBJ1-2; possibly TRBD1 for D (6 bases). Germline V gene data show CDR1 as SGHRS and CDR2 as YFSETQ. Trimming took off 0 bases at V and 3 bases at J, with 18 bases between the two ends. This CDR3 is built from 17 residues. CDR3 sequence reads: CASSLALPARQDYGYTF. CDR3 coding DNA: TGCGCCAGCAGCTTGGCTTTGCCCGCAAGACAGGACTATGGCTACACCTTC.

The rearrangement uses TRBV10-1 and TRBJ2-1; 12 nucleotides line up with TRBD2. The length of the CDR3 is 13 residues. V lost 9 bases and J lost 5; bases outside the gene matches: 2. Germline CDR1 is WNHNN and CDR2 is SYGVQD (reference sequence). The CDR3 DNA reads as TGCGCCAGAGGGACTAGCGGGCACAATGAGCAGTTCTTC. This translates into CARGTSGHNEQFF.

J is TRBJ1-4 and V is TRBV10-3; D remains ambiguous. Germline CDR1 reads ENHRY; CDR2 reads SYGVKD. The CDR3 extends over 14 amino acids. Deletions cut 8 bases from V and 6 bases from J, with 16 bases between. The CDR3, as DNA: TGTGCCATCCGAGACTCAATCGGGGATGAAAAACTGTTTTTT. It yields the protein CAIRDSIGDEKLFF.

This sequence joins TRBV30 and TRBJ2-6; TRBD1 matches 10 bases. Germline V lookup: CDR1 GTSNPN, CDR2 SVGIG (reference sequence). The CDR3 runs to 18 residues. Unmatched junction bases numbered 11, after V lost 2 bases and J lost 4 bases. In DNA, the CDR3 is TGTGCCTGGAGTCCGAAGGGACAGGGGACAGGGGGGGCCAACGTCCTGACTTTC. Its protein product is CAWSPKGQGTGGANVLTF. Together with reference TRBV30 and TRBJ2-6, the CDR3 gives the full variable domain: SQTIHQWPATLVQPVGSPLSLECTVEGTSNPNLYWYRQAAGRGLQLLFYSVGIGQISSEVPQNLSASRPQDRQFILSSKKLLLSDSGFYLCAWSPKGQGTGGANVLTFGAGSRLTVL.

The rearrangement joins TRBV5-1 to TRBJ1-2, with D unclear. Germline CDR1 is SGHRS and CDR2 is YFSETQ. This CDR3 is 12 amino acids long. Trimming cost V 4 bases and J 7 bases, with 11 bases left between them. The CDR3 DNA is TGCGCCAGCAGCCACCTCGAGGGTGGCTACACCTTC. Translating it yields CASSHLEGGYTF. Full variable domain (outside the CDR3, taken from reference TRBV5-1 and TRBJ1-2): KAGVTQTPRYLIKTRGQQVTLSCSPISGHRSVSWYQQTPGQGLQFLFEYFSETQRNKGNFPGRFSGRQFSNSRSEMNVSTLELGDSALYLCASSHLEGGYTFGSGTRLTVV.

The rearrangement joins TRBV6-2 or TRBV6-3 to TRBJ1-2; 8 bases map to TRBD1. The ends lost 4 bases at V and 6 bases at J; junction bases unmatched: 4. Germline CDR1 is MNHEY and CDR2 is SVGEGT. The CDR3 is made up of 13 amino acids. This CDR3 reads CASSWDRLDGYTF. The CDR3 DNA follows: TGTGCCAGCAGTTGGGACAGGTTGGATGGCTACACCTTC.

As DNA, the CDR3 is TGTGCCAGCTCACCACCGTCGGGGCAAGAGACCCAGTACTTC. This encodes CASSPPSGQETQYF. The chain links TRBV18 to TRBJ2-5, with a weak D call TRBD2 (5 bases). This CDR3 comprises 14 residues. CDR1 and CDR2 from the germline V gene are KGHSH and LQKENI. V was shortened by 0 bases and J by 2 bases, with 7 bases between the two germline ends.

V is TRBV25-1 and J is TRBJ1-1; perhaps TRBD1 as D (5 bases). Germline lookup yields CDR1 MGHDK and CDR2 SYGVNS. This CDR3 is built from 13 residues. V was shortened by 7 bases and J by 1 base, with 10 bases between the two germline ends. In DNA form, the CDR3 reads TGTGCCAGCAAAGGGGCCAGGAACACTGAAGCTTTCTTT. This gives the protein CASKGARNTEAFF.

The CDR3 loop is CASSQVESTDTQYF. Here the CDR3 DNA reads TGTGCCAGCAGCCAGGTAGAAAGCACAGATACGCAGTATTTT. The rearrangement joins TRBV3-1 (or the pseudogene TRBV3-2) to TRBJ2-3; D uncertain. Germline V gene sequence: CDR1 LGHDT, CDR2 YNNKEL (reference sequence). Trimming took off 3 bases at V and 0 bases at J, with 7 bases between the two ends. CDR3 length equals 14 residues.

The chain links TRBV10-3 to TRBJ1-6, with D uncertain. The ends were cut back, 6 bases at V and 0 bases at J, with 9 bases in the middle. CDR1 ENHRY and CDR2 SYGVKD come from the germline V gene. This CDR3 contains 15 residues. CDR3 protein: CAISPVSSYNSPLHF. The CDR3 DNA follows: TGTGCCATCAGCCCCGTGAGCTCCTATAATTCACCCCTCCACTTT.

The V and J genes are TRBV29-1 and TRBJ1-2; TRBD1 aligns across 7 bases. V shed 6 bases, J shed 7 bases, and the junction held 14 bases outside the gene matches. The CDR3 is made up of 14 amino acids. From germline, CDR1 is SQVTM and CDR2 ANQGSEA. CDR3 residues: CSVQTGWGTIGYTF. DNA of the CDR3: TGCAGCGTCCAGACAGGGTGGGGAACTATTGGCTACACCTTC. Full variable domain (outside the CDR3, taken from reference TRBV29-1 and TRBJ1-2): SAVISQKPSRDICQRGTSLTIQCQVDSQVTMMFWYRQQPGQSLTLIATANQGSEATYESGFVIDKFPISRPNLTFSTLTVSNMSPEDSSIYLCSVQTGWGTIGYTFGSGTRLTVV.

A few counts support this clone. J is TRBJ2-2 and V is TRBV2; a weak D match, TRBD1 (5 bases). Trimming took 5 bases from V and 13 from J, leaving 14 bases between them. The V gene's germline CDR1 is SNHLY and CDR2 FYNNEI. The CDR3 loop spans 12 amino acids. In DNA, the CDR3 is TGTGCCAGCAGTACCTCAGGGTATTGGCTGTTTTTT. Its translation: CASSTSGYWLFF.

CDR3 in amino acids: CASSQQGSGANVLTF. The CDR3 DNA follows: TGTGCCAGCTCACAACAGGGGTCTGGGGCCAACGTCCTGACTTTC. V and J are TRBV18 and TRBJ2-6; TRBD1 matches at 7 bases. CDR1 KGHSH and CDR2 LQKENI come from the germline V gene. CDR3 length equals 15 residues. Trimming removed 4 bases from V and 1 base from J; junction bases left unmatched: 1.

This chain links TRBV5-8 with TRBJ2-3, with 7 nucleotides matching TRBD1. V gave up 5 bases and J gave up 1 base; unmatched junction bases: 7. Germline V CDR1 and CDR2: SGHTS, YDEGEE. This CDR3 is built from 15 residues. In DNA, the CDR3 is TGTGCCAGCAGACCTACAGGGGACGGCACAGATACGCAGTATTTT. As protein: CASRPTGDGTDTQYF.

The V and J genes are TRBV5-1 and TRBJ2-5; D is perhaps TRBD1 (6 bases). Trimming shortened V by 0 bases and J by 5 bases, and 14 bases separated the two germline ends. From germline, CDR1 is SGHRS and CDR2 YFSETQ. The CDR3 length is 15 residues. This chain's CDR3 is CASSLDGQPGETQYF. CDR3 sequence (DNA): TGCGCCAGCAGCTTGGATGGACAGCCAGGGGAGACCCAGTACTTC.

The chain has TRBV7-6 and TRBJ2-2; weak D call: TRBD1 (5 bases). CDR3 length: 13 amino acids. The ends were cut back, 1 base at V and 6 bases at J, with 6 bases in the middle. CDR1 is SGHVS, CDR2 FNYEAQ, per germline. DNA of the CDR3: TGTGCCAGCAGCTTAGAGACAGCCGGGGAGCTGTTTTTT. This codes for CASSLETAGELFF.

The chain uses TRBV11-3 and TRBJ2-2; D is unclear. Germline V lookup: CDR1 SGHNT, CDR2 YENEEA. V was pared by 0 bases and J by 3 bases, with 2 bases between. The CDR3 runs 13 residues. CDR3 region: CASSLDYTGELFF. CDR3 DNA sequence: TGTGCCAGCAGCTTAGACTACACCGGGGAGCTGTTTTTT.

The chain combines TRBV7-9 with TRBJ1-2; TRBD1 matches 10 bases. Germline values: CDR1 SEHNR, CDR2 FQNEAQ (reference sequence). CDR3 length: 14 residues. V shed 5 bases, J shed 3 bases, and the junction held 3 bases outside the gene matches. CDR3 in amino acids: CASSTGQGDYGYTF. For the CDR3, the DNA is TGTGCCAGCAGCACTGGACAGGGGGACTATGGCTACACCTTC. The full variable domain, in which reference TRBV7-9 and TRBJ1-2 provide the parts outside the CDR3, is DTGVSQNPRHKITKRGQNVTFRCDPISEHNRLYWYRQTLGQGPEFLTYFQNEAQLEKSRLLSDRFSAERPKGSFSTLEIQRTEQGDSAMYLCASSTGQGDYGYTFGSGTRLTVV.

This chain links TRBV7-8 with TRBJ2-3; maybe TRBD1 (6 bases). V was clipped by 5 bases and J by 8 bases, with 17 bases between them. Germline-derived CDR1 and CDR2 are SGHVS and FQNEAQ. The CDR3 contains 14 residues. In nucleotides, the CDR3 is TGTGCCAGCAGCCATAGGACAGCCGATGGTACGCAGTATTTT. Translated, it gives CASSHRTADGTQYF.

The rearrangement links TRBV5-1 to TRBJ1-1; weak D call: TRBD1 (5 bases). V dropped 3 bases and J dropped 2 bases, with 11 bases sitting between them. This CDR3 contains 14 residues. The germline V gene encodes CDR1 SGHRS and CDR2 YFSETQ. CDR3 bases: TGCGCCAGCAGCTCCTTAGACAGTAACACTGAAGCTTTCTTT. Protein: CASSSLDSNTEAFF. Filled out from reference TRBV5-1 and TRBJ1-1, the complete variable domain reads KAGVTQTPRYLIKTRGQQVTLSCSPISGHRSVSWYQQTPGQGLQFLFEYFSETQRNKGNFPGRFSGRQFSNSRSEMNVSTLELGDSALYLCASSSLDSNTEAFFGQGTRLTVV.